This record covers a single T cell receptor (beta chain). The antigen remains unidentified. Produced via immunoSEQ multiplex PCR; TCRdb's table is partial and in-frame only. The sample contains roughly 100,000 clones, more than 85% of which appear only once. This sample is part of a study of OX40 agonist ivuxolimab in advanced cancers. The overall study: Across the patients, intravenous ivuxolimab was delivered every 2 weeks at 0.01 to 10 mg/kg. Prior checkpoint blockade (anti-PD-1, anti-PD-L1 or anti-CTLA-4) was permitted; 40% had it.

Study results and limitations: CD8+ T cells were the subset that, on average, had more expanded clones than CD4+. Both blood CD4+ and CD8+ T cells showed clonal growth by week 6 at 0.1 to 3.0 mg/kg.

This TCR was sampled from an adult with an advanced solid tumor such as melanoma, head and neck, liver or kidney cancer. The input for sequencing was CD4+ or CD8+ T cells sorted from blood, taken in a trial of the OX40 agonist ivuxolimab.

CDR3 in amino acids: CASSVGYGYTF. CDR3 in DNA: TGTGCCAGCAGCGTAGGCTATGGCTACACCTTC. This chain joins TRBV9 and TRBJ1-2; D ambiguous. CDR3 length equals 11 residues. The ends were cut back, 0 bases at V and 4 bases at J, with 1 base in the middle. CDR1 and CDR2 from the germline V gene are SGDLS and YYNGEE.